Presented here are 16 T cell receptor beta chains from one specimen sequenced in a study of T-cell memory formation after mild COVID-19. TCRdb ran MiXCR on the 5' RACE reads and lists one entry per CDR3 protein. This sample has 410,000 or so distinct CDR3 sequences, with about 22% found just once. Sequencing input: PBMCs or a T cell subset sorted from them (not recorded which). Receptors originate from an adult woman who had mild COVID-19 (a few samples of this study predate the infection). Cell type and time point are not known.

This clonotype occurred a few times. V usage is TRBV2 and J usage is TRBJ1-5; possible D gene TRBD1, 5 bases. Trimming took 5 bases from V and 4 from J, leaving 18 bases between them. Germline V gene lookup returns CDR1 SNHLY and CDR2 FYNNEI. The CDR3 consists of 16 residues. The CDR3 DNA follows: TGTGCCAGCAGTCAACAAATCAGGGCGGTGAATCAGCCCCAGCATTTT. As protein: CASSQQIRAVNQPQHF.

This clonotype was seen a few times. The chain links TRBV6-5 to TRBJ1-2; D is ambiguous. Germline V gene data show CDR1 as MNHEY and CDR2 as SVGAGI. V shed 5 bases and J shed 4 bases, with 17 bases lying between them. This CDR3 spans 15 amino acids. The CDR3 region is CASSRLRGISYGYTF. CDR3 DNA sequence: TGTGCCAGCAGTCGCCTCCGGGGAATCAGCTATGGCTACACCTTC.

The chain couples TRBV6-5 to TRBJ2-7, with 7 bases lining up with TRBD1. CDR3 length: 14 amino acids. Per the germline V gene, CDR1 is MNHEY and CDR2 is SVGAGI. J was trimmed by 0 bases and V by 4 bases; bases with no gene match: 3. The CDR3 nucleotides read TGTGCCAGCAGTTTCGGGACAGTCTCCTACGAGCAGTACTTC. Translated, it gives CASSFGTVSYEQYF.

The CDR3 is CASSQDLGEQFF. The CDR3 DNA sequence: TGTGCCAGCAGCCAAGATTTAGGTGAGCAGTTCTTC. J is TRBJ2-1 and V is TRBV14; D gene unclear. The CDR3 extends over 12 amino acids. The germline V and J ends were trimmed by 0 bases and 9 bases, with 6 bases remaining between them. Germline V lookup: CDR1 SGHDN, CDR2 FVKESK.

The table lists this clonotype with a few counts. This sequence joins TRBV6-2 or TRBV6-3 and TRBJ2-7; TRBD1 aligns across 9 bases. The ends lost 2 bases at V and 5 bases at J; junction bases unmatched: 7. This CDR3 is 15 amino acids long. Germline values: CDR1 MNHEY, CDR2 SVGEGT. The CDR3: CASSYTGGAFHEQYF. In DNA, the CDR3 is TGTGCCAGCAGTTACACAGGGGGCGCGTTCCACGAGCAGTACTTC.

The chain recombines TRBV29-1 with TRBJ2-7, with D maybe TRBD1 (5 bases). Per the germline V gene, CDR1 is SQVTM and CDR2 is ANQGSEA. There are 13 residues in the CDR3. Between the trimmed V and J ends, which lost 4 bases and 0 bases, there was a span of 10 bases. For the CDR3, the DNA is TGCAGCGTTGGGCAGGGTAGCTCCTACGAGCAGTACTTC. This gives the protein CSVGQGSSYEQYF.

The table lists this clonotype with a few counts. The CDR3 nucleotides are TGCAGCGTCCGACAGGACTACGAGCAGTACTTC. It specifies CSVRQDYEQYF. The chain couples TRBV29-1 to TRBJ2-7; maybe TRBD1 (6 bases). V was shortened by 6 bases and J by 3 bases, with 9 bases between the two germline ends. From germline, CDR1 is SQVTM and CDR2 ANQGSEA. This CDR3 region has 11 residues.

This clonotype was detected many times. The CDR3 is CASSHSSGQGGIEHTF. CDR3 nucleotide sequence: TGCGCCAGCAGCCACTCCTCAGGACAGGGCGGAATAGAGCACACCTTC. The J gene is TRBJ1-2, the V gene TRBV4-3, with TRBD1 matching 8 bases. This CDR3 is 16 amino acids long. Trimming took 3 bases from V and 12 from J; bases not matched to a gene: 18. The germline V gene has CDR1 LGHNA and CDR2 YSLEER.

The chain joins TRBV5-6 to TRBJ2-7; no firm D call. CDR1 is SGHDT, CDR2 YYEEEE, per germline. The CDR3 runs to 13 residues. The V gene lost 3 bases and the J gene lost 1 base, with 8 bases spanning the gap. CDR3 sequence (DNA): TGTGCCAGCAGCTGGACGATGTCCTACGAGCAGTACTTC. Translated: CASSWTMSYEQYF.

This clonotype has at least ten counts. J is TRBJ2-7 and V is TRBV5-1, with 9 bases aligning to TRBD2. J lost 4 bases, V lost 4 bases, and 9 bases had no gene match. Germline loops: CDR1 SGHRS, CDR2 YFSETQ. The CDR3 extends over 15 amino acids. As DNA, the CDR3 is TGCGCCAGCAGCCAGATGGCGGGGGGGCCTTACGAGCAGTACTTC. Encoded protein: CASSQMAGGPYEQYF. Supplemented by reference TRBV5-1 and TRBJ2-7, the full variable domain reads KAGVTQTPRYLIKTRGQQVTLSCSPISGHRSVSWYQQTPGQGLQFLFEYFSETQRNKGNFPGRFSGRQFSNSRSEMNVSTLELGDSALYLCASSQMAGGPYEQYFGPGTRLTVT.

The chain uses TRBV6-6 and TRBJ2-7; tentatively, D is TRBD1 (6 bases). Germline lookup yields CDR1 MNHNY and CDR2 SVGAGI (reference sequence). CDR3 length: 14 amino acids. V gave up 2 bases and J gave up 5 bases, with 13 bases separating them. In DNA, the CDR3 is TGTGCCAGCAGTTACGGAACAGGGTCTCACGAGCAGTACTTC. It is translated as CASSYGTGSHEQYF.

The sample holds a few counts of this clonotype. The V and J genes are TRBV10-3 and TRBJ2-7, with D possibly TRBD1 on 5 matching bases. This CDR3 spans 13 amino acids. In germline, CDR1 is ENHRY, CDR2 SYGVKD. CDR3 coding DNA: TGTGCTTGTCAAGAAGGGGCGGCCTACGAGCAGTACTTC. Translated: CACQEGAAYEQYF.

This clonotype was counted between two and nine times. V gene TRBV5-1 combines with J gene TRBJ2-7, with 11 bases identical to TRBD2. The CDR3 extends over 16 amino acids. V was clipped by 1 base and J by 10 bases; unmatched bases: 13. Germline-derived CDR1 and CDR2 are SGHRS and YFSETQ. CDR3 in amino acids: CASSLSTSGSLSGQYF. The CDR3 DNA is TGCGCCAGCAGCTTGAGCACTAGCGGGAGCCTGTCGGGACAGTACTTC.

This clonotype was recorded a few times. V is TRBV3-1 and J is TRBJ1-5; D is undetermined. Germline CDR1 and CDR2: LGHDT and YNNKEL (reference sequence). The V gene lost 0 bases and the J gene lost 5 bases, with 5 bases spanning the gap. This CDR3 spans 13 amino acids. CDR3 sequence: CASSQDLDQPQHF. The DNA of the CDR3 is TGTGCCAGCAGCCAAGATCTGGATCAGCCCCAGCATTTT.

The chain links TRBV5-6 to TRBJ2-1; 7 bases are a match to TRBD1. CDR1 and CDR2 from the germline V gene are SGHDT and YYEEEE. V shed 7 bases and J 4 bases; nucleotides not matched to a gene: 11. The CDR3 contains 15 residues. CDR3 region: CASLQTGQAYNEQFF. DNA for the CDR3: TGTGCCAGCCTACAGACAGGACAGGCATACAATGAGCAGTTCTTC.

The chain links TRBV3-1 to TRBJ2-3, with D tentatively TRBD1 (5 bases). The V gene's germline CDR1 is LGHDT and CDR2 YNNKEL (reference sequence). The CDR3 runs 14 residues. Trimming removed 5 bases from V and 4 bases from J, with 13 bases in between. The CDR3 sequence is CASSSRQGPDTQYF. For the CDR3, the DNA is TGTGCCAGCAGCTCAAGGCAGGGCCCAGATACGCAGTATTTT.